These T cell receptor beta chains were read from a single sample in a study of T cell responses to AZD1222 COVID-19 vaccine. TCRdb's copy holds only in-frame clones and misses some; the assay was immunoSEQ multiplex PCR. Of roughly 130,000 clones detected, 87% appear once; the ten largest clones hold about 1.5%. The material sequenced was peripheral blood, taken on day 0 of AZD1222 vaccination. These receptors all come from an adult in good health. Each CDR3 is given with its conserved first and last residue. The order of the fields is V gene, J gene, clone size, CDR3 protein. Part of the rows lack a size; the others show once, few, many or a class for expanded clones.

V gene: TRBV18; J gene: TRBJ2-5; clone size: once; CDR3 protein: CASSRDRQETQYF
V gene: TRBV14; J gene: TRBJ2-3; clone size: few; CDR3 protein: CASSQDWTRRDTQYF
V gene: TRBV9; J gene: TRBJ1-2; clone size: once; CDR3 protein: CASSRTDGYTF
V gene: TRBV18; J gene: TRBJ2-7; clone size: -; CDR3 protein: CASSPPGSSSYEQYF
V gene: TRBV25-1; J gene: TRBJ2-6; clone size: -; CDR3 protein: CASSDWGPGANVLTF
V gene: TRBV19; J gene: TRBJ2-7; clone size: -; CDR3 protein: CASSQGYEQYF
V gene: TRBV5-1; J gene: TRBJ1-4; clone size: -; CDR3 protein: CASSLEQGGKLFF
V gene: TRBV18; J gene: TRBJ2-1; clone size: once; CDR3 protein: CASSPAGGTTYNEQFF
V gene: TRBV30; J gene: TRBJ2-6; clone size: -; CDR3 protein: CAQTFGTEGSGANVLTF
V gene: TRBV25-1; J gene: TRBJ2-7; clone size: -; CDR3 protein: CASSRETRLVQYF
V gene: TRBV9; J gene: TRBJ2-2; clone size: once; CDR3 protein: CASSVGGAVPGELFF
V gene: TRBV19; J gene: TRBJ2-1; clone size: -; CDR3 protein: CASLAGEILDEQFF